This T cell receptor beta chain was sequenced for a study of blood T cell repertoires in COVID-19. Across the study: Donors in the United States, Italy and Spain gave samples during acute or convalescent COVID-19. From T cells, B-cell-depleted T cells, or PBMCs came the material, which was cDNA or gDNA.

Sequenced by immunoSEQ multiplex PCR; TCRdb stores in-frame clones only, minus some. The sample shows hundreds of thousands of clones, 70% to 90% of them seen only once. The germline CDR1 and CDR2 sequences are SQVTM and ANQGSEA. The V segment lost 6 bases and the J segment 6 bases; nucleotides outside the gene matches: 6. CDR3 size: 12 residues. The chain recombines TRBV29-1 with TRBJ2-7; 9 bases match TRBD1. What was sequenced was PBMCs or T cells enriched from blood (not recorded which). The TCR sequence derives from a woman between 50 and 59 years old who had recovered from COVID-19. In DNA, the CDR3 is TGCAGCGTCGACGGACAGGGGCCCGAGCAGTACTTC. This codes for CSVDGQGPEQYF.